Following are 30 T cell receptor beta chains from one sample sequenced in a study of shared T cell receptors in the human thymus. Profiling relied on immunoSEQ multiplex PCR, and the TCRdb table lists in-frame clones only, not all of them. The sample holds under 850,000 clones, 85% to 90% seen once. The same specimen was also included in a second study, on human thymus T cells.

Input material: thymocytes. The source of these receptors is a boy under two years old with a congenital heart defect.

This sequence joins TRBV27 and TRBJ2-7; 9 positions agree with TRBD2. Trimming at V came to 0 bases and at J to 0 bases, leaving 3 bases not matched to a gene. This CDR3 contains 16 residues. CDR1 is MNHEY, CDR2 SMNVEV, per germline (reference sequence). DNA of the CDR3: TGTGCCAGCAGTTTATCTTCTAGCGGGGTCTCCTACGAGCAGTACTTC. Amino acid sequence: CASSLSSSGVSYEQYF.

Worth noting for this clone: Without the conserved terminal phenylalanine or tryptophan, this CDR3 likely stems from a read error. The limits of the CDR3 on the DNA are not certain, so only TCRdb's listed CDR3 is given. This rearrangement joins TRBV5-5 to TRBJ1-2. Germline CDR1 reads SGHKS; CDR2 reads YYEKEE (reference sequence). The CDR3 spans 13 residues, counting both ends. CDR3: CASSPDWGERAHL.

This clone turned up a few times. The rearrangement links TRBV4-1 to TRBJ1-3; D gene uncertain. The germline V and J ends were trimmed by 2 bases and 0 bases, with 5 bases remaining between them. Germline V gene data show CDR1 as MGHRA and CDR2 as YSYEKL. This CDR3 contains 14 residues. This chain's CDR3 is CASSQTSSGNTIYF. CDR3 sequence (DNA): TGCGCCAGCAGCCAAACGAGCTCTGGAAACACCATATATTTT.

The chain recombines TRBV18 with TRBJ2-7; D is undetermined. The CDR3 has 13 residues. Germline V CDR1 and CDR2: KGHSH, LQKENI. The V gene lost 2 bases and the J gene lost 4 bases, with 9 bases spanning the gap. CDR3 loop: CASSPDTIYEQYF. The CDR3 DNA sequence: TGTGCCAGCTCACCAGACACCATTTACGAGCAGTACTTC.

This clone was counted between two and nine times. The J gene is TRBJ2-1, the V gene TRBV7-9, with D possibly being TRBD2 (6 bases). Trimming stripped 5 bases from V and 10 bases from J, with 9 bases between. The CDR3 spans 11 residues. The germline gives CDR1 SEHNR, CDR2 FQNEAQ (reference sequence). The CDR3 nucleotides read TGTGCCAGCAGCCCAGGACTAGAGCAGTTCTTC. This translates into CASSPGLEQFF.

The chain recombines TRBV27 with TRBJ2-7; D is perhaps TRBD1 (5 bases). Germline V gives CDR1 MNHEY, CDR2 SMNVEV (reference sequence). The V gene lost 6 bases and the J gene lost 10 bases, with 13 bases spanning the gap. The CDR3 extends over 11 amino acids. The CDR3 coding sequence is TGTGCCAGCAGCACAACAGGTGTTCAGTACTTC. Translation: CASSTTGVQYF.

V and J are TRBV15 and TRBJ2-1, with TRBD2 matching 16 bases. Germline V gene lookup returns CDR1 LNHNV and CDR2 YYDKDF (reference sequence). The trim removed 5 bases at V and 10 bases at J, leaving 17 bases unmatched. CDR3 length: 19 amino acids. The CDR3 protein is CATSSARSGTSGRGWEQFF. As DNA, the CDR3 is TGTGCCACCAGCTCGGCCCGCTCGGGGACTAGCGGGAGGGGATGGGAGCAGTTCTTC.

This clone was detected only a few times. The chain has TRBV29-1 and TRBJ2-1; TRBD2 matches at 9 bases. Germline loops: CDR1 SQVTM, CDR2 ANQGSEA. The CDR3 totals 17 residues. J lost 3 bases, V lost 6 bases, and 15 bases had no gene match. CDR3 residues: CSVAYYPGTSRYNEQFF. The DNA for the CDR3 is TGCAGCGTCGCTTACTACCCCGGGACTAGCCGCTACAATGAGCAGTTCTTC.

This clone came up a few times. The V gene is TRBV6-6, the J gene TRBJ2-7; 11 bases are a match to TRBD2. The CDR3 consists of 13 residues. The germline V gene encodes CDR1 MNHNY and CDR2 SVGAGI (reference sequence). The trim removed 10 bases at V and 7 bases at J, leaving 9 bases unmatched. The chain's CDR3 is CATGGTSGLEQYF. The DNA for the CDR3 is TGTGCCACCGGGGGGACTAGCGGCCTGGAGCAGTACTTC.

The J gene is TRBJ1-3, the V gene TRBV4-2; 10 bases map to TRBD1. V trimming: 1 base; J trimming: 3 bases; junction bases outside the gene matches: 3. The CDR3 extends over 16 amino acids. The germline CDR1 and CDR2 sequences are LGHNA and YNFKEQ. The CDR3 bases are TGTGCCAGCAGCCAAGCGGGGACAGGGGTTGGAAACACCATATATTTT. It translates to CASSQAGTGVGNTIYF.

The sample holds a few counts of this clone. V and J are TRBV14 and TRBJ2-7; 10 bases fit TRBD1. The length of the CDR3 is 14 residues. CDR1 is SGHDN, CDR2 FVKESK, per germline. V trimming: 1 base; J trimming: 6 bases; junction bases outside the gene matches: 3. The CDR3 here is CASSQGDRGCEQYF. The CDR3 DNA sequence: TGTGCCAGCAGCCAAGGGGACAGGGGCTGCGAGCAGTACTTC.

The V gene is TRBV5-4, the J gene TRBJ2-3; tentatively, D is TRBD2 (5 bases). V lost 0 bases to trimming and J lost 5 bases, with 13 bases between them. Germline V gene sequence: CDR1 SGHNT, CDR2 YYREEE (reference sequence). This CDR3 has 15 residues. CDR3 in DNA: TGTGCCAGCAGCTTGGACTCCCCCCGGGAAGATACGCAGTATTTT. It specifies CASSLDSPREDTQYF.

Remarks on this clone: The same CDR3 is also encoded by other DNA sequences in this sample. The gene calls are TRBV5-1 and TRBJ1-1; 10 bases fit TRBD1. The V gene end was trimmed by 0 bases and the J gene end by 4 bases; junction bases not matched to a gene: 0. Germline values: CDR1 SGHRS, CDR2 YFSETQ. The length of the CDR3 is 14 residues. Here the CDR3 reads CASSLGQGATEAFF. The CDR3 nucleotides are TGCGCCAGCAGCTTGGGACAGGGGGCCACTGAAGCTTTCTTT.

The CDR3 sequence is CASSPIGLAGPNEQYF. The CDR3 DNA reads as TGTGCCAGCAGCCCGATCGGACTAGCGGGACCCAACGAGCAGTACTTC. The rearrangement joins TRBV4-2 to TRBJ2-7; 12 bases map to TRBD2. CDR3 length: 16 residues. Trimming at V came to 4 bases and at J to 5 bases, leaving 9 bases not matched to a gene. The germline V gene has CDR1 LGHNA and CDR2 YNFKEQ.

This clone was seen more than once but under ten times. This chain joins TRBV5-6 and TRBJ2-1, with a weak D call TRBD1 (6 bases). Germline CDR1 SGHDT, CDR2 YYEEEE. With 2 bases removed from V and 6 bases from J, the gap between germline ends came to 9 bases. The CDR3 runs 13 residues. CDR3 coding DNA: TGTGCCAGCAGCTTCGGACAGTTCAATGAGCAGTTCTTC. Residues: CASSFGQFNEQFF.

The chain combines TRBV19 with TRBJ2-7; TRBD2 matches at 8 bases. The germline CDR1 and CDR2 sequences are LNHDA and SQIVND (reference sequence). The CDR3 totals 12 residues. V shed 3 bases and J 10 bases; nucleotides not matched to a gene: 5. The CDR3 DNA reads TGTGCCAGTAGTATCCCGGGGGGGGCCCAGTACTTC. This encodes CASSIPGGAQYF.

V and J are TRBV5-1 and TRBJ2-1, with 7 nucleotides matching TRBD1. Germline V CDR1 and CDR2: SGHRS, YFSETQ. V shed 0 bases, J shed 5 bases, and the junction held 8 bases outside the gene matches. CDR3 length equals 16 residues. Here the CDR3 reads CASSLERTGVNNEQFF. The CDR3 nucleotides read TGCGCCAGCAGCTTGGAGCGGACAGGCGTTAACAATGAGCAGTTCTTC.

Here the CDR3 DNA reads TGTGCCAGCAGCACGGGACTAGCGGGCTTCCTCTCCTACAATGAGCAGTTCTTC. Translating gives CASSTGLAGFLSYNEQFF. V usage is TRBV7-9 and J usage is TRBJ2-1, with 12 bases aligning to TRBD2. The CDR3 loop spans 18 amino acids. Germline V gene lookup returns CDR1 SEHNR and CDR2 FQNEAQ (reference sequence). V dropped 5 bases and J dropped 0; count of bases not matched to a gene: 8.

J is TRBJ2-7 and V is TRBV27; D not resolved. The germline CDR1 and CDR2 sequences are MNHEY and SMNVEV (reference sequence). This CDR3 region has 14 residues. Deletions cut 2 bases from V and 2 bases from J, with 10 bases between. CDR3: CASSLRSVAYEQYF. CDR3 bases: TGTGCCAGCAGTTTACGAAGCGTAGCCTACGAGCAGTACTTC.

As to this clone: A read error may account for a junction end that differs from germline. The genes are TRBV7-9 and TRBJ2-2; 12 bases match TRBD2. Germline V CDR1 and CDR2: SEHNR, FQNEAQ (reference sequence). This CDR3 region has 19 residues. CDR3 coding DNA: TGTGCCAGCAGCTTAGATCGGCTAGCGGGAGGGCCGAATACCGGGGAGCTGTTTTTT. This encodes CASSLDRLAGGPNTGELFF.

This chain joins TRBV11-2 and TRBJ1-5, with TRBD1 identical over 8 bases. The germline gives CDR1 SGHAT, CDR2 FQNNGV. V dropped 4 bases and J dropped 0; count of bases not matched to a gene: 8. CDR3 length equals 17 residues. The CDR3 sequence is CASSSKRTGYSNQPQHF. The CDR3, as DNA: TGTGCCAGCAGCTCAAAGAGGACAGGGTATAGCAATCAGCCCCAGCATTTT.

Regarding this clone: Other DNA sequences in the sample encode the same CDR3. V is TRBV4-3 and J is TRBJ2-5; 9 bases fit TRBD2. V lost 0 bases to trimming and J lost 5 bases; unmatched junction nucleotides: 1. CDR3 length: 14 residues. Looked up from germline, CDR1 is LGHNA and CDR2 is YSLEER. CDR3 nucleotide sequence: TGCGCCAGCAGCCAAGAGCGGGGGGGGGAGACCCAGTACTTC. Translated: CASSQERGGETQYF.

The gene calls are TRBV15 and TRBJ1-5; 8 nucleotides align to TRBD1. CDR1 is LNHNV and CDR2 is YYDKDF in the germline V gene (reference sequence). CDR3 length: 17 residues. Trimming took 5 bases from V and 4 from J; bases not matched to a gene: 13. CDR3 nucleotide sequence: TGTGCCACCAGCTTTGGATCGGACAGGGCCCATAATCAGCCCCAGCATTTT. It yields the protein CATSFGSDRAHNQPQHF.

This chain uses TRBV7-8 with TRBJ2-2; 8 positions agree with TRBD2. V lost 5 bases to trimming and J lost 2 bases; unmatched junction nucleotides: 4. Germline V gene sequence: CDR1 SGHVS, CDR2 FQNEAQ. The CDR3 contains 15 residues. CDR3 protein: CASSPLAANTGELFF. CDR3 nucleotide sequence: TGTGCCAGCAGCCCACTAGCGGCCAACACCGGGGAGCTGTTTTTT.

The chain links TRBV5-6 to TRBJ2-1; D call uncertain. The germline V gene encodes CDR1 SGHDT and CDR2 YYEEEE. The V end lost 4 bases, the J end lost 3 bases, and 14 bases lay between the germline ends. This CDR3 has 15 amino acids. This chain's CDR3 is CASSPLRVDYNEQFF. The DNA of the CDR3 is TGTGCCAGCAGCCCCTTGCGCGTCGACTACAATGAGCAGTTCTTC.

The V and J genes are TRBV14 and TRBJ2-7, with D tentatively TRBD2 (6 bases). The CDR3 consists of 14 residues. Per the germline V gene, CDR1 is SGHDN and CDR2 is FVKESK. Trimming removed 4 bases at V and 4 bases at J, with 14 bases between. CDR3 region: CASSPGLDCYEQYF. CDR3 DNA: TGTGCCAGCAGCCCGGGACTCGACTGTTACGAGCAGTACTTC. Using reference TRBV14 and TRBJ2-7 for the parts outside the CDR3, the full variable domain is EAGVTQFPSHSVIEKGQTVTLRCDPISGHDNLYWYRRVMGKEIKFLLHFVKESKQDESGMPNNRFLAERTGGTYSTLKVQPAELEDSGVYFCASSPGLDCYEQYFGPGTRLTVT.

The V and J genes are TRBV29-1 and TRBJ2-3; 8 bases agree with TRBD2. V lost 7 bases, J lost 6 bases, and 12 bases stayed unmatched. This CDR3 has 14 amino acids. Germline V gene data show CDR1 as SQVTM and CDR2 as ANQGSEA. CDR3 nucleotide sequence: TGCAGCGGGGGGAGCGGGAGTCGGTGGGATACGCAGTATTTT. Translating it yields CSGGSGSRWDTQYF.

The J gene is TRBJ2-1, the V gene TRBV7-8; 7 nucleotides line up with TRBD2. In germline, CDR1 is SGHVS, CDR2 FQNEAQ. The CDR3 contains 15 residues. V shed 5 bases and J 2 bases; nucleotides not matched to a gene: 6. The CDR3 loop is CASSPKSGTYNEQFF. CDR3 in DNA: TGTGCCAGCAGCCCGAAAAGCGGGACCTACAATGAGCAGTTCTTC.

The chain has TRBV7-3 and TRBJ2-1, with D maybe TRBD1 (5 bases). Germline V gene lookup returns CDR1 SGHTA and CDR2 FQGTGA. The V and J ends lost 3 bases and 5 bases respectively, with 20 bases between them. This CDR3 has 17 residues. The CDR3 sequence is CASSFPPRRVKDNEQFF. CDR3 bases: TGTGCCAGCAGCTTCCCTCCCCGCAGGGTCAAAGACAATGAGCAGTTCTTC.

The CDR3 sequence is CASSFEGAGHGTDTQYF. The CDR3 DNA reads as TGTGCCAGCAGCTTTGAGGGGGCCGGGCACGGCACAGATACGCAGTATTTT. The chain has TRBV7-2 and TRBJ2-3; TRBD1 matches at 7 bases. The CDR3 spans 17 residues. Germline CDR1 and CDR2: SGHTA and FQGNSA. Unmatched junction bases numbered 10, after V lost 3 bases and J lost 1 base.